Below are 22 T cell receptor beta chains sequenced from a single sample in a study of CD4 T cells in relation to SARS-CoV-2 and coronaviruses. Unexposed donor CD4+ T cells date from about 2011-2018, before the COVID-19 pandemic. Assay used: immunoSEQ multiplex PCR; TCRdb lists only in-frame clones, some missing. This table holds about 65,000 clones, around 87% found once. Sequenced: memory CD4+ T cells from PBMCs. These receptors were taken from a human donor in good health.

The chain combines TRBV2 with TRBJ1-4; 9 positions match TRBD1. CDR3 length equals 13 residues. The germline V gene has CDR1 SNHLY and CDR2 FYNNEI. Trimming removed 7 bases from V and 8 bases from J; junction bases left unmatched: 5. This chain's CDR3 is CASIGTGYEKLFF. The CDR3 DNA reads as TGTGCCAGCATTGGGACAGGGTACGAAAAACTGTTTTTT.

The chain recombines TRBV11-3 with TRBJ2-1; D might be TRBD2 (6 bases). CDR1 and CDR2 from the germline V gene are SGHNT and YENEEA. The CDR3 is 14 residues long. V lost 5 bases and J lost 5, with 13 bases in between. CDR3 sequence: CASSDWAGHNEQFF. The CDR3 DNA sequence: TGTGCCAGCAGCGATTGGGCGGGGCACAATGAGCAGTTCTTC.

The CDR3 reads CASSPGTGNTQYF. The CDR3 nucleotides are TGTGCCAGTAGTCCGGGGACAGGGAATACGCAGTATTTT. The chain uses TRBV19 and TRBJ2-3, with TRBD1 matching over 9 bases. J gave up 7 bases and V 5 bases, and 4 bases lay outside the gene matches. The CDR3 is 13 residues long. Germline CDR1 and CDR2: LNHDA and SQIVND (reference sequence).

This chain connects TRBV5-1 to TRBJ2-1; 8 positions match TRBD2. Losses at the gene ends were 0 bases for V and 0 bases for J; bases not matched to a gene: 8. Germline values: CDR1 SGHRS, CDR2 YFSETQ. This CDR3 contains 18 residues. The CDR3 reads CASSLGLASVSSYNEQFF. The CDR3 DNA reads as TGCGCCAGCAGCTTGGGACTAGCGTCGGTTAGCTCCTACAATGAGCAGTTCTTC.

V gene TRBV10-1 combines with J gene TRBJ2-3; D gene uncertain. The CDR3 totals 11 residues. Germline V gene sequence: CDR1 WNHNN, CDR2 SYGVQD (reference sequence). Trimming left V 6 bases short and J 4 bases short, with 5 bases between. CDR3 in DNA: TGCGCCAGCAGGGGGTCAGATACGCAGTATTTT. Amino acid sequence: CASRGSDTQYF.

V gene TRBV21-1 combines with J gene TRBJ1-4; the table's D call, TRBD1, has no DNA check behind it. TRBV21-1 is annotated as a pseudogene. The CDR3 totals 14 residues. For the CDR3, the DNA is TGTGCCACCTCCTGGACACCAACTAATGAAAAACTGTTTTTT. Translated: CATSWTPTNEKLFF.

This clone was seen more than once but under ten times. The gene calls are TRBV2 and TRBJ1-5, with 8 bases that match TRBD1. The CDR3 has 15 residues. After removal of 6 bases from V and 2 bases from J, the junction contained 6 bases not matched to a gene. Per germline, CDR1 SNHLY and CDR2 FYNNEI. CDR3 nucleotide sequence: TGTGCCAGCAGAGCCCAGACAGGGGGCAATCAGCCCCAGCATTTT. Protein sequence: CASRAQTGGNQPQHF.

This clone was seen once. The chain joins TRBV7-2 to TRBJ2-6; TRBD2 is a possible D gene (5 bases). The germline V gene encodes CDR1 SGHTA and CDR2 FQGNSA. This CDR3 comprises 16 residues. The germline V and J ends were trimmed by 7 bases and 4 bases, with 17 bases remaining between them. CDR3 nucleotide sequence: TGTGCCAGCACCCTAGCCTCAGGTATGGGGGCCAACGTCCTGACTTTC. Translating gives CASTLASGMGANVLTF.

The chain employs TRBV19 and TRBJ1-2, with D unclear. CDR3 size: 15 residues. V was pared by 2 bases and J by 4 bases, with 14 bases between. Germline V gene lookup returns CDR1 LNHDA and CDR2 SQIVND (reference sequence). The CDR3, as DNA: TGTGCCAGTAGTATAAGTGGGTGGCAAGCCTATGGCTACACCTTC. Amino acids: CASSISGWQAYGYTF. The full variable domain, with the rest looked up from reference TRBV19 and TRBJ1-2, is DGGITQSPKYLFRKEGQNVTLSCEQNLNHDAMYWYRQDPGQGLRLIYYSQIVNDFQKGDIAEGYSVSREKKESFPLTVTSAQKNPTAFYLCASSISGWQAYGYTFGSGTRLTVV.

The J gene is TRBJ2-5, the V gene TRBV5-4; 7 bases agree with TRBD2. This CDR3 spans 16 amino acids. Germline V gene data show CDR1 as SGHNT and CDR2 as YYREEE (reference sequence). J gave up 3 bases and V 3 bases, and 11 bases lay outside the gene matches. The CDR3 protein is CASSYGGMESEETQYF. CDR3 sequence (DNA): TGTGCCAGCAGCTACGGGGGGATGGAGTCCGAAGAGACCCAGTACTTC. Supplemented by reference TRBV5-4 and TRBJ2-5, the full variable domain reads ETGVTQSPTHLIKTRGQQVTLRCSSQSGHNTVSWYQQALGQGPQFIFQYYREEENGRGNFPPRFSGLQFPNYSSELNVNALELDDSALYLCASSYGGMESEETQYFGPGTRLLVL.

The chain couples TRBV27 to TRBJ1-1; 7 bases line up with TRBD1. Germline V gene data show CDR1 as MNHEY and CDR2 as SMNVEV (reference sequence). The CDR3 consists of 12 residues. V shed 8 bases and J 1 base; nucleotides not matched to a gene: 1. CDR3 region: CASGTENTEAFF. The CDR3 nucleotides read TGTGCCAGCGGGACAGAGAACACTGAAGCTTTCTTT.

This chain joins TRBV24-1 and TRBJ1-5, with 9 nucleotides matching TRBD1. Germline lookup yields CDR1 KGHDR and CDR2 SFDVKD. V trimming: 1 base; J trimming: 6 bases; junction bases outside the gene matches: 6. This CDR3 comprises 16 residues. In nucleotides, the CDR3 is TGTGCCACCAGTGATTTCTTGGGACAGGGTGCTCAGCCCCAGCATTTT. Translating gives CATSDFLGQGAQPQHF.

The chain couples TRBV28 to TRBJ2-7, with TRBD1 matching over 10 bases. CDR1 and CDR2 from the germline V gene are MDHEN and SYDVKM. The CDR3 covers 13 residues. With V trimmed by 3 bases and J by 6 bases, 2 bases remained unmatched. Here the CDR3 reads CASSFRDRGEQYF. As DNA, the CDR3 is TGTGCCAGCAGTTTTCGGGACAGGGGCGAGCAGTACTTC.

The gene calls are TRBV3-1 (or the pseudogene TRBV3-2) and TRBJ1-1, with D tentatively TRBD1 (5 bases). Germline V CDR1 and CDR2: LGHDT, YNNKEL (reference sequence). The CDR3 totals 13 residues. Trimming stripped 6 bases from V and 0 bases from J, with 8 bases between. CDR3 bases: TGTGCCAGCAGGGGACGGATGAACACTGAAGCTTTCTTT. Protein product: CASRGRMNTEAFF.

The chain combines TRBV10-3 with TRBJ1-5; D remains ambiguous. Trimming took 0 bases from V and 1 from J, leaving 7 bases between them. CDR3 length: 15 amino acids. In germline, CDR1 is ENHRY, CDR2 SYGVKD. CDR3 nucleotide sequence: TGTGCCATCAGTGAGTCCGGCGAGAGCAATCAGCCCCAGCATTTT. This encodes CAISESGESNQPQHF.

On this clone: Other nucleotide sequences in the sample specify the same CDR3. The V call is TRBV5-1, the J call TRBJ2-1; 7 bases fit TRBD1. The length of the CDR3 is 15 residues. V dropped 0 bases and J dropped 4; count of bases not matched to a gene: 4. Per germline, CDR1 SGHRS and CDR2 YFSETQ. The chain's CDR3 is CASSLEAGGYNEQFF. The DNA of the CDR3 is TGCGCCAGCAGCTTGGAAGCAGGGGGTTACAATGAGCAGTTCTTC.

This chain connects TRBV5-1 to TRBJ1-1, with TRBD1 matching 10 bases. V was pared by 4 bases and J by 5 bases, with 5 bases of the junction left unmatched. The germline CDR1 and CDR2 sequences are SGHRS and YFSETQ. This CDR3 has 14 amino acids. CDR3 amino acids: CASSLRDRGTEAFF. For the CDR3, the DNA is TGCGCCAGCAGCCTCCGGGACAGGGGTACTGAAGCTTTCTTT.

This chain links TRBV25-1 with TRBJ1-3, with 7 bases lining up with TRBD1. V lost 5 bases to trimming and J lost 2 bases; unmatched junction nucleotides: 6. The CDR3 sequence is 15 residues long. Per the germline V gene, CDR1 is MGHDK and CDR2 is SYGVNS. Here the CDR3 DNA reads TGTGCCAGCAGTACGCACGGGACAGCTGGAAACACCATATATTTT. Residues: CASSTHGTAGNTIYF.

V is TRBV5-1 and J is TRBJ1-6, with D possibly TRBD1 on 6 matching bases. Germline CDR1 is SGHRS and CDR2 is YFSETQ. Trimming cost V 0 bases and J 7 bases, with 11 bases left between them. The CDR3 consists of 15 residues. The chain's CDR3 is CASSLDRVENSPLHF. The CDR3 DNA reads as TGCGCCAGCAGCTTGGACAGGGTTGAGAATTCACCCCTCCACTTT.

The V gene is TRBV7-2, the J gene TRBJ2-1; D may be TRBD2 (5 bases). Trimming pared 1 base from V and 8 bases from J, leaving 12 bases between. CDR1 is SGHTA, CDR2 FQGNSA, per germline. This CDR3 comprises 14 residues. The CDR3 coding sequence is TGTGCCAGCAGCTTAGAGGTCGGGGTAGATGAGCAGTTCTTC. This encodes CASSLEVGVDEQFF.

The chain uses TRBV6-5 and TRBJ2-4; a possible D gene is TRBD1 (5 bases). This CDR3 spans 15 amino acids. Germline CDR1 reads MNHEY; CDR2 reads SVGAGI. Trimming shortened V by 7 bases and J by 7 bases, and 20 bases separated the two germline ends. In DNA form, the CDR3 reads TGTGCCAGCACCCCAGAGCCCAGGGTTCGGAACATTCAGTACTTC. It codes for CASTPEPRVRNIQYF.

This clone is a singleton in its sample. This chain connects TRBV5-6 to TRBJ2-7; D not certain. The CDR3 has 13 residues. The ends were cut back, 4 bases at V and 9 bases at J, with 17 bases in the middle. Per the germline V gene, CDR1 is SGHDT and CDR2 is YYEEEE. The CDR3, as DNA: TGTGCCAGCAGCCCAAAAGGCAGTTTCGCGCAGTACTTC. Translated, it gives CASSPKGSFAQYF. The entire variable domain, with the rest obtained from reference TRBV5-6 and TRBJ2-7, is as follows: DAGVTQSPTHLIKTRGQQVTLRCSPKSGHDTVSWYQQALGQGPQFIFQYYEEEERQRGNFPDRFSGHQFPNYSSELNVNALLLGDSALYLCASSPKGSFAQYFGPGTRLTVT.